These 4 T cell receptor beta chains share one sample of origin, sequenced in a study of Graves' ophthalmopathy and Graves' hyperthyroidism. Using RNA transcripts, the TCR beta CDR3 regions were amplified. Investigators did first-round RT-PCR with HTBI primers, then second-round multiplex PCR. TCRdb processed the multiplex PCR reads anew with MiXCR; each CDR3 protein has one entry. This repertoire shows over 150,000 distinct CDR3 sequences, 30% to 45% found once; its top ten account for under 7%. The specimen was peripheral blood. The receptors shown here come from a woman in her 40s with Graves' ophthalmopathy.

This clonotype was picked up many times. The chain carries TRBV28 and TRBJ2-2, with TRBD2 matching over 9 bases. CDR3 length: 16 amino acids. Germline lookup yields CDR1 MDHEN and CDR2 SYDVKM. The V gene end was trimmed by 3 bases and the J gene end by 4 bases; junction bases not matched to a gene: 6. CDR3 DNA sequence: TGTGCCAGCAGTTTGGCGGGGGGGCGTAGCACCGGGGAGCTGTTTTTT. Its translation: CASSLAGGRSTGELFF.

This clonotype has at least ten counts. The rearrangement joins TRBV28 to TRBJ1-2; 8 positions agree with TRBD1. The germline CDR1 and CDR2 sequences are MDHEN and SYDVKM. CDR3 size: 15 residues. J lost 8 bases, V lost 9 bases, and 17 bases had no gene match. Written as DNA, the CDR3 is TGTGCCAGTCTCCCGATTAATCAGGGGGCGCGGGGCTACACCTTC. The encoded protein is CASLPINQGARGYTF.

The rearrangement joins TRBV6-4 to TRBJ1-2; 8 nucleotides match TRBD1. The CDR3 is 18 residues long. After removal of 4 bases from V and 0 bases from J, the junction contained 13 bases not matched to a gene. Germline assignment: CDR1 MRHNA and CDR2 SNTAGT. CDR3 nucleotides: TGTGCCAGCAGTGGACCGAACAGGGGGAGAGTCGCTAACTATGGCTACACCTTC. Its translation is CASSGPNRGRVANYGYTF.

This clonotype was recorded many times. This chain connects TRBV19 to TRBJ2-5; tentatively, D is TRBD2 (7 bases). The CDR3 consists of 14 residues. The germline CDR1 and CDR2 sequences are LNHDA and SQIVND (reference sequence). V was shortened by 3 bases and J by 5 bases, with 13 bases between the two germline ends. CDR3 sequence reads: CASSISRGGETQYF. The CDR3 region has the DNA TGTGCCAGTAGTATCTCCAGGGGAGGGGAGACCCAGTACTTC.